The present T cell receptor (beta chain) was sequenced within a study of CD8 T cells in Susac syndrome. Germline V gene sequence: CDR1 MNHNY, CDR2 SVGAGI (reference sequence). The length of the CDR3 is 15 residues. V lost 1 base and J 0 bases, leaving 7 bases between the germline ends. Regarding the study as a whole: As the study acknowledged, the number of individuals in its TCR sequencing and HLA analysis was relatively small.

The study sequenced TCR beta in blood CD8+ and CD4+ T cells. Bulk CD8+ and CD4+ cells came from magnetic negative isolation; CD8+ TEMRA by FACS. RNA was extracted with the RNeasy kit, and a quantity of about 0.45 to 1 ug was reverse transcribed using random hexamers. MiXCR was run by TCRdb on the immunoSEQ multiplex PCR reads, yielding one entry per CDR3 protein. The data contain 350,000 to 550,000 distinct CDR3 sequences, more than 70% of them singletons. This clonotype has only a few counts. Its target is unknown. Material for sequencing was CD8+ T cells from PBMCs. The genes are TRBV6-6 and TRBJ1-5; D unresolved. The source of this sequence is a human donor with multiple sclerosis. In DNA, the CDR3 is TGTGCCAGCAGTTACTTTTCTGATAGCAATCAGCCCCAGCATTTT. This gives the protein CASSYFSDSNQPQHF.